A single sample gave rise to the 16 T cell receptor beta chains below, sequenced in a study of persistence of HIV-infected CD4 T cells. The libraries were made with immunoSEQ version 4 in survey mode. TCRdb's table, derived via immunoSEQ multiplex PCR, lists solely in-frame clones and lacks some. Of approximately 65,000 clones in the sample, over 60% were seen once. The stimulus was an HIV-1 Gag 15-mer peptide pool, 0.85 to 1 ug/peptide/mL. Memory cells lacking CD40L and CD69 with high CD45RO were sorted. These TCRs' antigens remain unknown. The sample in question was CD4+ T cells sorted from PBMCs after roughly 17-hour stimulation, obtained from a patient who received antiretroviral therapy. The receptors here all came from an adult man with HIV who was CMV-seropositive.

This clone was detected only once. The chain joins TRBV5-1 to TRBJ2-7; 7 bases match TRBD2. V shed 5 bases, J shed 1 base, and the junction held 6 bases outside the gene matches. The CDR3 consists of 14 residues. Germline-derived CDR1 and CDR2 are SGHRS and YFSETQ. CDR3 DNA sequence: TGCGCCAGCAGTCCCGGCGGGGGTTCCTACGAGCAGTACTTC. It is translated as CASSPGGGSYEQYF.

The rearrangement joins TRBV7-9 to TRBJ1-2, with D maybe TRBD1 (5 bases). The CDR3 is 14 residues long. Trimming cost V 3 bases and J 5 bases, with 13 bases left between them. Per the germline V gene, CDR1 is SEHNR and CDR2 is FQNEAQ (reference sequence). CDR3 DNA sequence: TGTGCCAGCAGCTTTGTCAGGGCATCGTATGGCTACACCTTC. Its protein is CASSFVRASYGYTF.

This sequence joins TRBV5-5 and TRBJ1-6; no definite D call. The ends were cut back, 2 bases at V and 9 bases at J, with 21 bases in the middle. Germline V gene data show CDR1 as SGHKS and CDR2 as YYEKEE (reference sequence). The CDR3 runs to 17 residues. As DNA, the CDR3 is TGTGCCAGCAGCTTTCAGATATCTATGGAGGTCGGTTCACCCCTCCACTTT. As protein: CASSFQISMEVGSPLHF.

The chain employs TRBV19 and TRBJ1-5, with D hard to call. Trimming cost V 0 bases and J 4 bases, with 13 bases left between them. Germline values: CDR1 LNHDA, CDR2 SQIVND (reference sequence). CDR3 length: 16 amino acids. The CDR3 reads CASSIDQLNRNQPQHF. The DNA of the CDR3 is TGTGCCAGTAGTATAGATCAACTGAACCGAAATCAGCCCCAGCATTTT.

This clone turned up a few times. This chain joins TRBV29-1 and TRBJ1-1; perhaps TRBD1 as D (5 bases). The CDR3 is 13 residues long. Germline lookup yields CDR1 SQVTM and CDR2 ANQGSEA. Trimming pared 4 bases from V and 4 bases from J, leaving 13 bases between. The CDR3 coding sequence is TGCAGCGTTGCAGAGGAGAGGGGCACTGAAGCTTTCTTT. This codes for CSVAEERGTEAFF.

The chain recombines TRBV5-4 with TRBJ2-1; 10 nucleotides align to TRBD1. CDR3 length: 15 residues. The V segment lost 4 bases and the J segment 9 bases; nucleotides outside the gene matches: 10. Germline V gene data show CDR1 as SGHNT and CDR2 as YYREEE (reference sequence). The CDR3 DNA reads TGTGCCAGCAGCACTCGGGACAGGGGACATGGTGAGCAGTTCTTC. Amino acids: CASSTRDRGHGEQFF.

The V and J genes are TRBV25-1 and TRBJ2-2; 9 bases line up with TRBD1. The CDR3 loop spans 16 amino acids. Germline V CDR1 and CDR2: MGHDK, SYGVNS. J lost 4 bases, V lost 2 bases, and 5 bases had no gene match. CDR3 in DNA: TGTGCCAGCAGTGAACCCGGGACAGGGACCACCGGGGAGCTGTTTTTT. Translated: CASSEPGTGTTGELFF.

J is TRBJ1-6 and V is TRBV27, with D hard to call. Trimming shortened V by 3 bases and J by 2 bases, and 8 bases separated the two germline ends. This CDR3 is 15 amino acids long. CDR1 and CDR2 (germline): MNHEY, SMNVEV (reference sequence). The chain's CDR3 is CASSFRQTYNSPLHF. The CDR3 nucleotides are TGTGCCAGCAGTTTCCGACAAACCTATAATTCACCCCTCCACTTT.

The CDR3 sequence is CASQATTISGNTIYF. The CDR3 DNA reads as TGTGCCAGTCAGGCCACAACGATCTCTGGAAACACCATATATTTT. V and J are TRBV19 and TRBJ1-3; the D is unclear. The CDR3 consists of 15 residues. Trimming took 8 bases from V and 0 from J, leaving 14 bases between them. CDR1 is LNHDA, CDR2 SQIVND, per germline (reference sequence). Together with reference TRBV19 and TRBJ1-3, the CDR3 gives the full variable domain: DGGITQSPKYLFRKEGQNVTLSCEQNLNHDAMYWYRQDPGQGLRLIYYSQIVNDFQKGDIAEGYSVSREKKESFPLTVTSAQKNPTAFYLCASQATTISGNTIYFGEGSWLTVV.

Turning to this clone: Mismatch with germline at one junction end may stem from a read error. The chain uses TRBV9 and TRBJ2-3; 9 bases are shared with TRBD2. The CDR3 has 13 residues. Germline-derived CDR1 and CDR2 are SGDLS and YYNGEE. The CDR3, as DNA: TGTGCCAGCGGCGTAGCGGGGGTAGATACGCAGTATTTT. Encoded protein: CASGVAGVDTQYF.

CDR3 sequence: CASSSSGGNTEAFF. As DNA, the CDR3 is TGTGCCAGCAGTTCTTCAGGGGGGAACACTGAAGCTTTCTTT. V and J are TRBV3-1 (or the pseudogene TRBV3-2) and TRBJ1-1; the match to TRBD1 covers 7 bases. CDR3 length: 14 amino acids. Trimming removed 6 bases from V and 1 base from J; junction bases left unmatched: 5. Germline assignment: CDR1 LGHDT and CDR2 YNNKEL (reference sequence).

The chain is built from TRBV12-3 or TRBV12-4 and TRBJ1-2; D possibly corresponds to TRBD1 (6 bases). The germline V and J ends were trimmed by 3 bases and 3 bases, with 8 bases remaining between them. The CDR3 length is 13 residues. In nucleotides, the CDR3 is TGTGCCAGCAGTTTTGGACAGTACTATGGCTACACCTTC. This encodes CASSFGQYYGYTF.

The J gene is TRBJ2-3, the V gene TRBV2; perhaps D is TRBD1 or TRBD2 (5 bases each). Germline values: CDR1 SNHLY, CDR2 FYNNEI. V shed 5 bases and J shed 3 bases, with 15 bases lying between them. This CDR3 has 15 amino acids. Here the CDR3 reads CASSLGEMETDTQYF. In DNA form, the CDR3 reads TGTGCCAGCAGTTTAGGGGAGATGGAGACAGATACGCAGTATTTT.

The chain carries TRBV28 and TRBJ2-7; perhaps D is TRBD1 or TRBD2 (5 bases each). This CDR3 has 14 residues. V lost 8 bases and J 3 bases, leaving 17 bases between the germline ends. In germline, CDR1 is MDHEN, CDR2 SYDVKM. CDR3 in amino acids: CASLGPGLIYEQYF. As DNA, the CDR3 is TGTGCCAGCTTGGGACCGGGATTGATCTACGAGCAGTACTTC.

The CDR3 spells CASSRDRISGNTIYF. The CDR3 DNA follows: TGTGCCAGCAGCCGAGACAGAATCTCTGGAAACACCATATATTTT. This sequence joins TRBV14 and TRBJ1-3, with a weak D call TRBD1 (5 bases). The CDR3 totals 15 residues. Per germline, CDR1 SGHDN and CDR2 FVKESK. Trimming cost V 4 bases and J 0 bases, with 10 bases left between them.

J is TRBJ2-4 and V is TRBV5-4; 13 positions match TRBD2. V was clipped by 0 bases and J by 7 bases; unmatched bases: 10. The CDR3 contains 18 residues. Germline CDR1 reads SGHNT; CDR2 reads YYREEE (reference sequence). CDR3 residues: CASSLGTSGGTGRNIQYF. The CDR3 bases are TGTGCCAGCAGCTTGGGGACTAGCGGGGGAACGGGGCGGAACATTCAGTACTTC. The entire variable domain, with the rest obtained from reference TRBV5-4 and TRBJ2-4, is as follows: ETGVTQSPTHLIKTRGQQVTLRCSSQSGHNTVSWYQQALGQGPQFIFQYYREEENGRGNFPPRFSGLQFPNYSSELNVNALELDDSALYLCASSLGTSGGTGRNIQYFGAGTRLSVL.